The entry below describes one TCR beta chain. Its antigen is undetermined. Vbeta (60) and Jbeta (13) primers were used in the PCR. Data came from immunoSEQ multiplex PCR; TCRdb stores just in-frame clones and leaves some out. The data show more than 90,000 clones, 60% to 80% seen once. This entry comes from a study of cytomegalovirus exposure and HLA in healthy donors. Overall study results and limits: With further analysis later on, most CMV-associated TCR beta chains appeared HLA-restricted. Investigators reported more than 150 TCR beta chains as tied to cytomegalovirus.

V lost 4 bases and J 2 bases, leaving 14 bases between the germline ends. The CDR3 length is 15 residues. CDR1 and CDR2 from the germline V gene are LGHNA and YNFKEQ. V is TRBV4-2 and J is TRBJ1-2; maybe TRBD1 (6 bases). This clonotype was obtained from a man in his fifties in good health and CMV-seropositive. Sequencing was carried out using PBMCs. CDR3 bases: TGTGCCAGCAGCCCAAGACAGGAGACCAACTATGGCTACACCTTC. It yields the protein CASSPRQETNYGYTF.